This T cell receptor (beta chain) was retrieved from a study of blood T cell repertoires in COVID-19. Study overall: Samples came from the United States, Italy and Spain, spanning acute and convalescent COVID-19. PBMCs, B-cell-depleted T cells, or T cells provided the cDNA or gDNA that made up the material.

Method: immunoSEQ multiplex PCR; TCRdb's copy keeps in-frame clones and lacks some. The sample contains over 90,000 clones, roughly 90% of which appear only once. The germline gives CDR1 LNHDA, CDR2 SQIVND (reference sequence). The CDR3 covers 14 residues. Deletions cut 6 bases from V and 10 bases from J, with 18 bases between. The rearrangement links TRBV19 to TRBJ1-4, with no clear D. This receptor was identified in a woman in her fifties or sixties with acute or convalescent COVID-19. The specimen was peripheral blood. The CDR3 protein is CASRPGAGDGKLFF. In DNA form, the CDR3 reads TGTGCCAGTAGGCCCGGCGCCGGGGATGGAAAACTGTTTTTT.